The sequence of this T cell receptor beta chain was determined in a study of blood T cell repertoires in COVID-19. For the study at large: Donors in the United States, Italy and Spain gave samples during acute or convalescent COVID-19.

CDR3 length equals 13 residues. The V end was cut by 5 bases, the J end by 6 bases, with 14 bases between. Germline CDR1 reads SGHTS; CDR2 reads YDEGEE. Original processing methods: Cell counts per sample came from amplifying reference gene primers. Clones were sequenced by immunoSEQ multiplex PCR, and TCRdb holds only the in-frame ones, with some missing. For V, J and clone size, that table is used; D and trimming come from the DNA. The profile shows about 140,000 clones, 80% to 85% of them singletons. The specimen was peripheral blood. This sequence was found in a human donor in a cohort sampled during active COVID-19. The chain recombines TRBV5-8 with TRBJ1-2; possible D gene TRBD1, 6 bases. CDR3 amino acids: CASRFTGFNGYTF. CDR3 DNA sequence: TGTGCCAGCAGGTTCACAGGGTTCAATGGCTACACCTTC.